These T cell receptor beta chains were read from a single sample in a study of human T cells and chemical hapten exposure. Using its own MiXCR run on the RACE reads, TCRdb lists one record per CDR3 protein. The sample contains 350,000 or so distinct CDR3 sequences, around 7% of which appear only once. The starting material was whole blood, obtained in connection with sensitization to the hapten diphenylcyclopropenone (DPC). The source is a woman younger than 35 with alopecia areata. Some clones in this sample may be carry-over from other donors' samples. Both conserved end residues are part of each CDR3. The D gene is left open where the match is weak. Not all rows give a size; the values are once, few, many and, for expanded clones, a class.

V	D	J	size	CDR3	DNA
TRBV6-5	.	TRBJ2-7	.	CASSEASPYEQYF	TGTGCCAGCAGTGAGGCTAGTCCCTACGAGCAGTACTTC
TRBV7-3	.	TRBJ2-6	many	CASSPGGVLVLTF	TGTGCCAGCAGCCCCGGTGGGGTGCTAGTCCTGACTTTC
TRBV6-2/TRBV6-3	TRBD2	TRBJ2-1	many	CASSYSGLAVTYNEQFF	TGTGCCAGCAGTTACTCCGGACTAGCGGTGACCTACAATGAGCAGTTCTTC
TRBV4-3	.	TRBJ2-6	many	CASSQGADSGANVLTF	TGCGCCAGCAGCCAGGGAGCCGACTCTGGGGCCAACGTCCTGACTTTC
TRBV6-5	.	TRBJ1-2	few	CASSLRGLISSDGYTF	TGTGCCAGCAGTCTCCGGGGACTGATAAGCAGCGATGGCTACACCTTC
TRBV29-1	TRBD1	TRBJ2-3	many	CSVRTDRDDTQYF	TGCAGCGTGAGGACCGACAGGGACGATACGCAGTATTTT
TRBV18	.	TRBJ1-6	.	CASSPPSGTYNSPLHF	TGTGCCAGCTCACCACCAAGTGGGACCTATAATTCACCCCTCCACTTT
TRBV5-4	.	TRBJ2-2	.	CASSSGPKNTGELFF	TGTGCCAGCAGCTCTGGGCCGAAGAACACCGGGGAGCTGTTTTTT
TRBV5-1	TRBD1	TRBJ1-2	.	CASSSQGLRYTF	TGCGCCAGCAGCTCACAGGGGTTGCGCTACACCTTC
TRBV5-1	TRBD2	TRBJ2-1	few	CASSSGTSFYNEQFF	TGCGCCAGCAGCTCAGGGACTAGCTTCTACAATGAGCAGTTCTTC
TRBV7-9	.	TRBJ2-7	.	CASSYQGAATYEQYF	TGTGCCAGCAGCTATCAGGGTGCTGCTACCTACGAGCAGTACTTC
TRBV11-2	.	TRBJ2-4	many	CASSLAANIQYF	TGTGCCAGCAGCTTAGCTGCAAACATTCAGTACTTC
TRBV28	.	TRBJ2-5	.	CASSSGSGPYQETQYF	TGTGCCAGCAGTTCGGGGTCAGGTCCGTACCAAGAGACCCAGTACTTC
TRBV7-9	.	TRBJ1-4	.	CATGGSPPELFF	TGTGCCACTGGGGGATCCCCCCCCGAGCTGTTTTTT
TRBV27	.	TRBJ2-3	few	CASSSYGLTDTQYF	TGTGCCAGCAGTTCATACGGACTCACAGATACGCAGTATTTT
TRBV4-1	.	TRBJ1-1	.	CASSQDRTAPMNTEAFF	TGCGCCAGCAGCCAAGATAGGACAGCTCCCATGAACACTGAAGCTTTCTTT
TRBV27	TRBD1	TRBJ2-7	.	CASSLTTGGTYEQYF	TGTGCCAGCAGCCTTACTACAGGGGGCACCTACGAGCAGTACTTC